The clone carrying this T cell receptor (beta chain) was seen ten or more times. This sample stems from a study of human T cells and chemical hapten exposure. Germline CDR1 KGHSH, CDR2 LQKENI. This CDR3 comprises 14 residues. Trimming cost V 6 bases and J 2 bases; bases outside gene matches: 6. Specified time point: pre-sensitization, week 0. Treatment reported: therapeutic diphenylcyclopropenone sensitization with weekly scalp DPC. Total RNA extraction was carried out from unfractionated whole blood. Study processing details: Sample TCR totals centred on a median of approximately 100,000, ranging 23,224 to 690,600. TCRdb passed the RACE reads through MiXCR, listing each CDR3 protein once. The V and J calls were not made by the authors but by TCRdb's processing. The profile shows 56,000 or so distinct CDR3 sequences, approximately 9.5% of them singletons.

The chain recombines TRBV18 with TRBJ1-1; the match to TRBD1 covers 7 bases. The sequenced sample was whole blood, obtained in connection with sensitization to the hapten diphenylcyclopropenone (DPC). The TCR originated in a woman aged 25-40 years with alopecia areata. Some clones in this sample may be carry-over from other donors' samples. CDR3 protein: CASSTTGLNTEAFF. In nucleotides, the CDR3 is TGTGCCAGCTCGACGACAGGGTTAAACACTGAAGCTTTCTTT.